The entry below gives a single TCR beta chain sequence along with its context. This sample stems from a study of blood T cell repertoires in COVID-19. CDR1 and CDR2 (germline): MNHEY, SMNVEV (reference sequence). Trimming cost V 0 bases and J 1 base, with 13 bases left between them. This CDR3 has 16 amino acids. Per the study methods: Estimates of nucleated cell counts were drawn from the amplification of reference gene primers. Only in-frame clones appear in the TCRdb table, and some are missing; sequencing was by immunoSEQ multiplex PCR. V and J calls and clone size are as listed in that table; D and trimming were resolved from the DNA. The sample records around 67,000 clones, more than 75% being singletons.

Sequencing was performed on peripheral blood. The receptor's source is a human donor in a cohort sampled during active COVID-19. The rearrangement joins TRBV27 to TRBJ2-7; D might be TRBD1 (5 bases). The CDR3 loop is CASSLSGHVLSYEQYF. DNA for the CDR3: TGTGCCAGCAGTTTATCAGGACACGTCCTTTCCTACGAGCAGTACTTC.